This paragraph reports one T cell receptor beta chain. Original data processing: Cell counts per sample came from amplifying reference gene primers. The assay was immunoSEQ multiplex PCR, and TCRdb's table has in-frame clones only and misses some. The V and J calls and clone size are taken from that table; D and trimming were inferred from the DNA. The data show 250,000 to 300,000 clones, 86% seen once. These data are taken from a study of blood T cell repertoires in COVID-19. In the study overall: The United States, Italy and Spain provided the acute and convalescent COVID-19 samples. From T cells, B-cell-depleted T cells, or PBMCs came the material, which was cDNA or gDNA.

The CDR3 length is 15 residues. Trimming at V came to 5 bases and at J to 1 base, leaving 8 bases not matched to a gene. Germline V gene lookup returns CDR1 SGHRS and CDR2 YFSETQ. The source of this sequence is a young man with active or convalescent COVID-19. Material for sequencing was peripheral blood. The chain carries TRBV5-1 and TRBJ2-7; TRBD1 aligns across 8 bases. The CDR3 spells CASSSRDRPSYEQYF. CDR3 in DNA: TGCGCCAGCAGTAGCCGGGACAGGCCTTCCTACGAGCAGTACTTC. Together with reference TRBV5-1 and TRBJ2-7, the CDR3 gives the full variable domain: KAGVTQTPRYLIKTRGQQVTLSCSPISGHRSVSWYQQTPGQGLQFLFEYFSETQRNKGNFPGRFSGRQFSNSRSEMNVSTLELGDSALYLCASSSRDRPSYEQYFGPGTRLTVT.